The rows below give T cell receptor beta chains drawn from one sample of a study of control samples from healthy donors and cancer patients. Sequencing was performed with immunoSEQ multiplex PCR; in TCRdb, only in-frame clones are kept and a portion is missing. Among 90,000 to 100,000 clones listed, roughly four fifths were seen once. Sequences were obtained from blood. These receptors originate from a man in his 60s in good health. Both conserved end residues are part of each CDR3. The D gene is left open where the match is weak. A row's size may be missing; if present it is once, few, many or a size class.

D: -; J: TRBJ2-7; V: TRBV5-1; size: -; CDR3: CASSRNRDSSYEQYF; DNA: TGCGCCAGCAGCCGCAACAGGGATAGCTCCTACGAGCAGTACTTC
D: -; J: TRBJ2-7; V: TRBV4-2; size: -; CDR3: CASSSLKGGPEQYF; DNA: TGTGCCAGCAGCTCCCTGAAGGGGGGGCCCGAGCAGTACTTC
D: -; J: TRBJ1-6; V: TRBV2; size: few; CDR3: CASRTKGGGSSPLHF; DNA: TGTGCCAGCAGGACGAAGGGAGGAGGGAGTTCACCCCTCCACTTT
D: TRBD1; J: TRBJ2-2; V: TRBV7-8; size: -; CDR3: CASSLDVRTGRTHTGELFF; DNA: TGTGCCAGCAGCTTAGACGTTCGGACAGGGAGGACGCACACCGGGGAGCTGTTTTTT
D: -; J: TRBJ1-2; V: TRBV7-8; size: -; CDR3: CASSRMAATGRESYTF; DNA: TGTGCCAGCAGCCGAATGGCCGCGACCGGGCGAGAAAGCTACACCTTC
D: -; J: TRBJ2-1; V: TRBV27; size: few; CDR3: CASSLKFARLGYPPNEQFF; DNA: TGTGCCAGCAGTTTAAAATTCGCCAGGTTAGGTTACCCCCCCAATGAGCAGTTCTTC
D: -; J: TRBJ1-5; V: TRBV19; size: once; CDR3: CASSTYGPGNQPQHF; DNA: TGTGCCAGTAGTACCTATGGCCCTGGGAATCAGCCCCAGCATTTT
D: -; J: TRBJ2-1; V: TRBV10-3; size: -; CDR3: CAISDSNEQFF; DNA: TGTGCCATCAGTGATTCCAATGAGCAGTTCTTC
D: TRBD1; J: TRBJ2-7; V: TRBV28; size: -; CDR3: CASSLIQGAGEQYF; DNA: TGTGCCAGCAGTTTAATCCAGGGGGCAGGCGAGCAGTACTTC
D: -; J: TRBJ1-6; V: TRBV19; size: -; CDR3: CASSIENSGRGFDSPLHF; DNA: TGTGCCAGTAGTATAGAAAACAGCGGAAGGGGGTTCGATTCACCCCTCCACTTT
D: -; J: TRBJ1-2; V: TRBV6-5; size: -; CDR3: CASSPRVTGYGYTF; DNA: TGTGCCAGCAGTCCCCGCGTGACAGGCTATGGCTACACCTTC
D: -; J: TRBJ1-2; V: TRBV6-1; size: -; CDR3: CASSVRSPGGVYGYTF; DNA: TGTGCCAGCAGTGTTCGTTCTCCGGGAGGGGTCTATGGCTACACCTTC
D: -; J: TRBJ2-3; V: TRBV27; size: -; CDR3: CASSLKDPRDTQYF; DNA: TGTGCCAGCAGTTTAAAGGACCCGAGGGATACGCAGTATTTT
D: -; J: TRBJ1-5; V: TRBV10-3; size: once; CDR3: CATSDSILLLDSNQPQHF; DNA: TGTGCCACCTCGGACAGTATCCTACTTCTTGATAGCAATCAGCCCCAGCATTTT
D: -; J: TRBJ1-2; V: TRBV7-3; size: -; CDR3: CASSLGSAGGYTF; DNA: TGTGCCAGCAGCTTAGGGAGCGCGGGGGGCTACACCTTC
D: -; J: TRBJ2-3; V: TRBV6-6; size: -; CDR3: CASTRKPTPIRDATTDTQYF; DNA: TGTGCCAGCACTCGAAAACCAACTCCCATCCGGGACGCCACGACAGATACGCAGTATTTT